The entry below gives a single T cell receptor (beta chain) sequence along with its context. As yet, its antigen is unknown. Sequencing was performed with immunoSEQ multiplex PCR; in TCRdb, only in-frame clones are kept and a portion is missing. The table includes more than 140,000 clones, 78% detected once. This record belongs to a study of PD-1 blockade in classical Hodgkin lymphoma. On the study more broadly: Patients were given intravenous nivolumab, 3 mg/kg, every 2 weeks.

Autologous stem cell transplantation was followed by relapse in every patient, and brentuximab vedotin exposure varied. The CDR3 spans 14 residues. CDR1 is SNHLY, CDR2 FYNNEI, per germline. V lost 3 bases and J 5 bases, leaving 13 bases between the germline ends. Study-wide findings and caveats: Partial responders and progressors had significantly lower baseline TCR diversity.

This TCR came from a human donor with classical Hodgkin lymphoma. Here the sequenced sample was peripheral blood mononuclear cells (PBMCs), taken before the second cycle of nivolumab. The chain employs TRBV2 and TRBJ2-5; D is perhaps TRBD1 (5 bases). In nucleotides, the CDR3 is TGTGCCAGCAGTGATCGCCAGGGAAGGGAGACCCAGTACTTC. Residues: CASSDRQGRETQYF.